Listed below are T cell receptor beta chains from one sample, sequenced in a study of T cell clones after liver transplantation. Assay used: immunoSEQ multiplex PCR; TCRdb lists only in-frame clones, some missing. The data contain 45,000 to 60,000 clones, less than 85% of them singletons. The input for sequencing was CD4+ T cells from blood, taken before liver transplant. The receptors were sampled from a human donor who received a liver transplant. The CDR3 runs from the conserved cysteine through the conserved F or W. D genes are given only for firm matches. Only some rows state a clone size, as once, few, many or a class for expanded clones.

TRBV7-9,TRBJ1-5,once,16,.,CASSSSYQQGVQPQHF,TGTGCCAGCAGCTCATCATACCAGCAGGGAGTTCAGCCCCAGCATTTT
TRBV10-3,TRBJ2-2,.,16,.,CAISAGTLSNTGELFF,TGTGCCATCAGTGCCGGGACACTATCGAACACCGGGGAGCTGTTTTTT
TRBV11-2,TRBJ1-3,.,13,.,CASSFNSGNTIYF,TGTGCCAGCAGCTTCAACTCTGGAAACACCATATATTTT
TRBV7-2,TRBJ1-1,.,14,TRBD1,CASTPQGATTEAFF,TGTGCCAGCACGCCACAGGGGGCTACCACTGAAGCTTTCTTT
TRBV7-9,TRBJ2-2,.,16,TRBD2,CASSRRGSGGTGELFF,TGTGCCAGCAGCCGCAGGGGTAGCGGGGGCACCGGGGAGCTGTTTTTT
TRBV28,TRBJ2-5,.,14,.,CASSQGTFQETQYF,TGTGCCAGCAGTCAAGGGACATTTCAAGAGACCCAGTACTTC
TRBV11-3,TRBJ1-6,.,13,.,CASSSETDSPLHF,TGTGCCAGCAGCTCCGAGACAGATTCACCCCTCCACTTT
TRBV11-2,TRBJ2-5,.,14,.,CASSLDLRQETQYF,TGTGCCAGCAGCTTGGATCTGCGGCAAGAGACCCAGTACTTC
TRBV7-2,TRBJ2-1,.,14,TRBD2,CASSLKLAGNEQFF,TGTGCCAGCAGCTTAAAACTAGCGGGGAATGAGCAGTTCTTC
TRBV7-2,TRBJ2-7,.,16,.,CASSLRGSPTLVEQYF,TGTGCCAGCAGCTTGCGGGGAAGTCCAACCCTTGTCGAGCAGTACTTC
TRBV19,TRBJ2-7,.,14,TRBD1,CASRLTGVSYEQYF,TGTGCCAGTAGACTGACAGGGGTCTCCTACGAGCAGTACTTC
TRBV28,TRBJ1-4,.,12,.,CATRLPAEKLFF,TGTGCCACCCGACTCCCCGCTGAAAAACTGTTTTTT
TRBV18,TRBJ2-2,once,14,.,CASSLTGNTGELFF,TGTGCCAGCTCACTCACAGGGAACACCGGGGAGCTGTTTTTT
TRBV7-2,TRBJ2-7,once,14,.,CASTPRDTSYEQYF,TGTGCCAGCACCCCCCGGGACACCTCCTACGAGCAGTACTTC
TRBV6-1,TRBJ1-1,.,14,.,CASALAGQMAEAFF,TGTGCCAGCGCTCTGGCGGGGCAGATGGCTGAAGCTTTCTTT
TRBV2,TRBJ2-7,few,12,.,CASRGDGLRQYF,TGTGCCAGCAGGGGGGACGGCTTGAGGCAGTACTTC
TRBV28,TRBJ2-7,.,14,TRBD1,CASSSGTGAYEQYF,TGTGCCAGCAGTTCGGGCACAGGGGCCTACGAGCAGTACTTC
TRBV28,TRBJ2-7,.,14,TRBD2,CASSLAGGPYEQYF,TGTGCCAGCAGTCTAGCGGGAGGGCCGTACGAGCAGTACTTC
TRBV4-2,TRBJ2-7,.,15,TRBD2,CASSPLGREGGEQYF,TGTGCCAGCAGCCCGTTGGGGCGGGAGGGCGGGGAGCAGTACTTC
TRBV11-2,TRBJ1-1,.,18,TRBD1,CASSRARGQGASGTEAFF,TGTGCCAGCAGCCGTGCGAGGGGACAGGGGGCCTCGGGCACTGAAGCTTTCTTT
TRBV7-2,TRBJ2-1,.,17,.,CASSSLLGTPGPNEQFF,TGTGCCAGCAGCTCGTTACTTGGGACTCCGGGGCCAAATGAGCAGTTCTTC
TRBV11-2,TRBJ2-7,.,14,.,CASSLEAREYEQYF,TGTGCCAGCAGCTTAGAGGCCAGGGAATACGAGCAGTACTTC
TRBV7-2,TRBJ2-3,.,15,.,CASSLAGAGTDTQYF,TGTGCCAGCAGCTTAGCGGGGGCGGGCACAGATACGCAGTATTTT
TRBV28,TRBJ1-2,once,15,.,CASSLYSLRFYGYTF,TGTGCCAGCAGTTTATATTCATTGAGGTTCTATGGCTACACCTTC
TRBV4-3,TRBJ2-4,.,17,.,CASSQDYGGGWGNIQYF,TGCGCCAGCAGCCAAGATTATGGAGGAGGGTGGGGAAACATTCAGTACTTC